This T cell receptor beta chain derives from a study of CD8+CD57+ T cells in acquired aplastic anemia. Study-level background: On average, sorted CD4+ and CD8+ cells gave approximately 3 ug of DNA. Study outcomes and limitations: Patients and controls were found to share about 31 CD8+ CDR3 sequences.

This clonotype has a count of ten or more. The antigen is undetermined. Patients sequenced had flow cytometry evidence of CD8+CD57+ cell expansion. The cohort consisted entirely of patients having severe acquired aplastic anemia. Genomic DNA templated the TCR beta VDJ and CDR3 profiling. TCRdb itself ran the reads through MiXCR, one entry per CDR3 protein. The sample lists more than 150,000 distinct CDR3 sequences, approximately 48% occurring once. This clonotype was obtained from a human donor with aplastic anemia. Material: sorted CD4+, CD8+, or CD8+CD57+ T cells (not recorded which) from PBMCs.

CDR3 residues: CSARVPVSTDTQYF. CDR3 DNA sequence: TGCAGTGCTAGAGTGCCAGTTAGCACAGATACGCAGTATTTT. V and J are TRBV20-1 and TRBJ2-3, with D unresolved. This CDR3 is built from 14 residues. The germline V gene encodes CDR1 DFQATT and CDR2 SNEGSKA (reference sequence). V lost 1 base, J lost 0 bases, and 8 bases lay in between.